What follows describes a single TCR beta chain. Which antigen it targets is not known. No much larger clonotype is one base removed from it; base qualities were not supplied. Library method: PCR. Sequenced on an Illumina HiSeq 2500. To reduce PCR and sequencing biases, unique molecular identifiers were incorporated into the TCR beta cDNA libraries. Every 1 to 10 million input T cells yielded approximately 500,000 cDNA molecules, meaning each molecule approximated one T cell. Patient libraries were prepared and sequenced with the same protocol used for the earlier healthy control dataset. Within a given batch, samples were prepared together, multiplexed and sequenced on the same HiSeq lane. The paper's processing steps were these. Raw barcoded reads were processed with MIGEC, and single-read molecular identifier groups were discarded before consensus assembly and CDR3 extraction. Clonotype tables were post-analysed with VDJtools, and diversity was normalized by down-sampling all datasets to the smallest sample size. To correct batch-related cross-sample contamination, repertoire overlap clustering matched CDR3 amino acid sequences but not nucleotide sequences. TCRdb reanalyzed the raw reads on its own, using fastp at Q25 for trimming and MiXCR for clone calling, and kept in-frame beta chains. CDR3 protein duplicates are merged, each entry listing the most common genes and DNA. None of the V and J calls come from the authors' own analysis; TCRdb made them. This sample has roughly 870,000 distinct CDR3 sequences in its table, and around 50% of those were observed once. Approximately 4.2% of the sample is held by the ten biggest clonotypes.

These data are taken from a study of post-analysis software for immune sequencing data (dated by TCRdb to about 2015). Background on the whole study: Disease courses on record covered relapsing-remitting, secondary progressive and progressive-relapsing multiple sclerosis, though some patients had no subtype annotation. A subset of samples was prepared in parallel using single-end sample barcoding, then pooled and co-amplified after Illumina adapter ligation. Patient repertoires were compared against 10 to 12 previously published healthy control repertoires from donors aged about 6 to 25 years. The paper as a whole reports these results and caveats: Strong co-clustering of samples prepared in the same batch was shown by direct clustering with F measure, prompting a batch-effect correction. Significantly higher frequencies in patients than in controls were found for about five TRBV segments, including TRBV5-6, TRBV5-1 and TRBV20-1. The multiple sclerosis patient group was slightly younger than the control group. Normalized Chao1 diversity was significantly lower in multiple sclerosis patients than controls, suggesting substantial peripheral T-cell clonal expansion.

TCR beta repertoires were profiled from peripheral blood of under 15 young patients with multiple sclerosis to demonstrate the VDJtools post-analysis software. Multiple sclerosis patients were children and adolescents aged 6 to 15 years. From cysteine to phenylalanine, the CDR3 is 16 amino acids long. The entry retains the CDR3 DNA only, 48 bases that are in frame from base 1. The germline V gene sets CDR1 to MNHEY and CDR2 to SVGAGI. V and J are trimmed by 6 bases and 4 bases, and the gene matches miss 14 bases of the junction. The rearranged chain carries TRBV6-5 and TRBJ1-2; 7 middle bases align to TRBD1. The sample was blood. The receptor comes from a girl under 18 with multiple sclerosis. DNA sequence: TGTGCCAGCAGCTCTCCGACAGGGAAGGGTCTCTATGGCTACACCTTC. Its amino acids are CASSSPTGKGLYGYTF.